This T cell receptor beta chain was sequenced for a study of molecular identifiers for immune sequencing clone quantification. Turning to the study itself: Replicate RNA from about 20,000 or 100,000 naive CD8 T cells formed five aliquots; four were sequenced. Study-wide results and limits: Beyond 20 RNA copies, clones held over 98% of effector molecules, compared with under 1% in naive cells.

This clonotype is a singleton in its sample. Its target is unknown. Since a much larger clone is just one base distant, this may be a read error. Likely a read error: the CDR3 ends without its conserved phenylalanine or tryptophan. For bulk TCR libraries, previously described methods and listed TCR primers were used. TCRdb reprocessed the PCR reads with MiXCR, giving one entry per CDR3 protein. The table lists about 510,000 distinct CDR3 sequences, 20% to 25% of them singletons. Sequenced input: naive CD8+ T cells from blood, with Jurkat cell RNA spiked in. Specified subset: FACS-sorted CD8+CD4-CCR7+CD45RA+ naive T cells. The clonotype originates from a human donor in good health. Some libraries in this study had Jurkat cell RNA spiked in.

CDR3 region: CSARVWDKSTDTQYL. In DNA, the CDR3 is TGCAGTGCTAGAGTTTGGGACAAGAGCACAGATACGCAGTATCTT. V usage is TRBV20-1 and J usage is TRBJ2-3, with D possibly TRBD1 on 6 matching bases. The CDR3 spans 15 residues. Germline V gene data show CDR1 as DFQATT and CDR2 as SNEGSKA (reference sequence). Between the trimmed V and J ends, which lost 1 base and 0 bases, there was a span of 11 bases.